Reported below is one TCR beta chain. Its antigen is currently unknown. Stated treatment: 19 received Ad26.COV2.S at low or high dose, single or two shots; roughly five received placebo; per-sample allocation not given. Collection of samples fell on day 63 after the first vaccine or placebo injection. Trimming removed 6 bases from V and 2 bases from J; junction bases left unmatched: 12. The CDR3 spans 16 residues. Per germline, CDR1 SEHNR and CDR2 FQNEAQ (reference sequence). The data belong to a study of Ad26.COV2.S vaccination and SARS-CoV-2 variants. Clones were read by immunoSEQ multiplex PCR, and TCRdb kept only the in-frame ones, dropping some. The table has about 460,000 clones, roughly 87% seen once; the top ten hold about 1.5%. Overall study results and limits: Placebo and vaccine recipients had non-spike TCR breadth that was similar.

Sequenced here: peripheral blood, sampled in a trial of Ad26.COV2.S vaccine versus placebo. This chain uses TRBV7-9 with TRBJ2-7, with 8 nucleotides matching TRBD2. The receptor comes from a person aged 18-65 years who received the Ad26.COV2.S COVID-19 vaccine or a placebo. CDR3 coding DNA: TGTGCCAGCAGTCAGAGGGGACGGGGGGGCACCTACGAGCAGTACTTC. Its translation: CASSQRGRGGTYEQYF.